Presented here are 5 T cell receptor beta chains from one specimen sequenced in a study of beta chain features in type 1 diabetes. Study-wide results and caveats: All four CD4+ subsets from Type 1 diabetes patients carried moderately but significantly shorter TCRB CDR3s.

Sequencing targeted expressed TCRB transcripts, as all isolated RNA had been reverse transcribed. Here immunoSEQ multiplex PCR was the method, and the copy in TCRdb shows in-frame clones only, minus some. The sample consists of about 15,000 clones, 55% to 75% of them appearing once. These TCRs' antigens remain unknown. Sequenced material: Tregs from blood. The receptor source for this set is a young man with type 1 diabetes.

The chain recombines TRBV10-3 with TRBJ2-4; TRBD1 matches 7 bases. Germline assignment: CDR1 ENHRY and CDR2 SYGVKD. Germline trimming cut 0 bases from V and 1 base from J; bases unmatched to any gene: 6. This CDR3 has 17 residues. The CDR3 reads CAISESKGGDAKNIQYF. The CDR3 coding sequence is TGTGCCATCAGTGAGTCGAAAGGGGGCGACGCCAAAAACATTCAGTACTTC.

V gene TRBV6-6 combines with J gene TRBJ2-5; D is perhaps TRBD1 or TRBD2 (5 bases each). The J call may not be correct, given that the DNA end is closer to TRBJ2-7. Per the germline V gene, CDR1 is MNHNY and CDR2 is SVGAGI (reference sequence). The CDR3 is 15 residues long. The CDR3, as DNA: TGTGCCAGCAGTTACAGATCTGGGGGCTCCTACGAGCAGTACTTC. Its protein is CASSYRSGGSYEQYF.

The chain recombines TRBV7-8 with TRBJ1-1; possible D gene TRBD1, 5 bases. Per the germline V gene, CDR1 is SGHVS and CDR2 is FQNEAQ. Trimming pared 2 bases from V and 4 bases from J, leaving 8 bases between. There are 13 residues in the CDR3. CDR3 sequence: CASSLTGFTEAFF. The CDR3 bases are TGTGCCAGCAGCTTAACAGGTTTCACTGAAGCTTTCTTT.

This chain joins TRBV7-9 and TRBJ2-7, with 11 positions matching TRBD2. Germline CDR1 and CDR2: SEHNR and FQNEAQ (reference sequence). This CDR3 spans 15 amino acids. V was pared by 6 bases and J by 5 bases, with 9 bases of the junction left unmatched. CDR3 DNA: TGTGCCAGCAGTCGGGGGCTAGCGGGAGGCGACGAGCAGTACTTC. Protein product: CASSRGLAGGDEQYF. Complete variable domain (other parts from reference TRBV7-9 and TRBJ2-7): DTGVSQNPRHKITKRGQNVTFRCDPISEHNRLYWYRQTLGQGPEFLTYFQNEAQLEKSRLLSDRFSAERPKGSFSTLEIQRTEQGDSAMYLCASSRGLAGGDEQYFGPGTRLTVT.

With regard to this clone: The junction shows a germline mismatch at one end, possibly a read error. The CDR3 protein is CAGSLSRGSSTDTQYF. The DNA for the CDR3 is TGTGCCGGCAGTTTAAGCAGGGGCTCTAGCACAGATACGCAGTATTTT. V gene TRBV6-5 combines with J gene TRBJ2-3; possibly TRBD1 for D (6 bases). CDR1 is MNHEY, CDR2 SVGAGI, per germline. CDR3 length equals 16 residues.